The TCR beta chain under discussion was sequenced for a study of blood T cell repertoires in COVID-19 (dated by TCRdb to the early 2020s). About the study as a whole: Collaborator samples came from the United States, Italy and Spain and covered acute and convalescent phases of COVID-19. The material from the prospective study consisted of cDNA or gDNA derived from T cells, B-cell-depleted T cells, or PBMCs. Deeply sampled blood TCRbeta repertoires from subjects exposed to, actively infected with, or recovered from COVID-19 were included in the dataset. The repertoires were released in a freely available public database meant as a resource for research on the immune response to SARS-CoV-2. The samples were drawn from two sources: the first 160 participants of the ongoing ImmuneRACE study, and approximately 1,300 subjects contributed by 6 global collaborators. Nearly every sample came with metadata listing a de-identified subject ID, COVID-19 status, age in years and sex. HLA class I and class II types, where available, came from metadata supplied by the sample provider rather than from assay-based typing.

Summary of the overall study and its limitations: Clinical and demographic metadata were provided uncurated, with the amount varying by source and participant.

TCRbeta CDR3 regions were amplified from genomic DNA by means of the immunoSEQ Assay, a bias-controlled multiplex PCR. Per the authors' processing: Within the assay, amplification of reference gene primers was used to estimate how many nucleated cells each sample contained. Sequence reads were collapsed and filtered to measure the absolute abundance of every unique TCRbeta CDR3 rearrangement. For each sample, productive Simpson clonality was calculated by taking the square root of Simpson's diversity index across productive rearrangements. This is the immuneACCESS table as TCRdb keeps it, with only in-frame sequences that have V and J called. A part of the clones is gone; compared with another copy, unresolved V genes explain less than half, and the rest is unexplained. That table gives V, J and clone size, and the DNA gave D and trimming. The sample contains some 130,000 clones, about 75% of them found a single time. The ten largest clones represent 15% to 25% of the sample.

Each collaborating institution followed its own protocols to collect whole blood in K2EDTA tubes. For TCRbeta analysis, collaborators shipped samples as frozen whole blood, isolated PBMCs, or DNA extracted from either of those sample types. The CDR3 spans 15 residues, from the cysteine through the phenylalanine. Only CDR3 DNA remains: 45 bases, in frame from the first base. CDR1 and CDR2, per the germline V gene, are SGDLS and YYNGEE. Germline trimming amounts to 0 bases on V and 9 bases on J, with 6 as the count of junction bases outside the gene matches. A word on this clone: Its target antigen remains unknown. No clone much larger than this one lies a single base away; base qualities are absent.

This sequence uses TRBV9 and TRBJ2-1; a stretch of 10 junction bases matches TRBD2. The sequencing input was peripheral blood. This receptor was identified in a man older than 75 with acute or convalescent COVID-19. The CDR3 protein is CASSVASGGVGEQFF. The nucleotide sequence is given as TGTGCCAGCAGCGTAGCAAGCGGGGGGGTAGGTGAGCAGTTCTTC.